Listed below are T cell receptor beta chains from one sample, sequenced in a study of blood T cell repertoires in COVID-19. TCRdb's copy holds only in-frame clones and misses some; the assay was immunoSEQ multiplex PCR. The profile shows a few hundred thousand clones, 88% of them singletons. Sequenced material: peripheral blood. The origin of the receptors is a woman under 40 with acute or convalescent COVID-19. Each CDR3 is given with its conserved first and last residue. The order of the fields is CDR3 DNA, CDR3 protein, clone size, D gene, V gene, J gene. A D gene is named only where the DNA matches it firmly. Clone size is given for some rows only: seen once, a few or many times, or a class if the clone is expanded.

TGTGCCAGCAGCTTAGTGACTAGCGGGAACTACAATGAGCAGTTCTTC	CASSLVTSGNYNEQFF	.	TRBD2	TRBV11-3	TRBJ2-1
TGTGCCAGCAGCCGGTTAAGAGTGGCTAGCGGGAGGACCCGGGACTACGAGCAGTACTTC	CASSRLRVASGRTRDYEQYF	.	TRBD2	TRBV14	TRBJ2-7
TGTGCCATCCGCAGAGGGGAGACCCAGTACTTC	CAIRRGETQYF	.	.	TRBV10-3	TRBJ2-5
TGTGCCAGCAGCTCCCCGGGACTCCTGGGGGATACGCAGTATTTT	CASSSPGLLGDTQYF	once	.	TRBV9	TRBJ2-3
TGTGCCAGCAGTTCGGGGGATGGCTACACCTTC	CASSSGDGYTF	once	.	TRBV6-5	TRBJ1-2
TGTGCCAGCAGTGGGGCGGGAGTAGCCAAAAACATTCAGTACTTC	CASSGAGVAKNIQYF	.	TRBD2	TRBV28	TRBJ2-4
TGTGCCACCAGCAGATCCAGGGTCGAGGGAGGGCAGTTCTTC	CATSRSRVEGGQFF	once	.	TRBV15	TRBJ2-1
TGTGCCAGCAGTGCTTACAGGAATCAGCCCCAGCATTTT	CASSAYRNQPQHF	.	.	TRBV2	TRBJ1-5
TGTGCCAGCAGCTACTGGACTAGCGGGAGTCCTCGTCACGAGCAGTACTTC	CASSYWTSGSPRHEQYF	.	TRBD2	TRBV7-4	TRBJ2-7
TGTGCCATCAGTGATTCGGGACTAGCGGGAGAAGAGTTGGGCACAGATACGCAGTATTTT	CAISDSGLAGEELGTDTQYF	.	TRBD2	TRBV10-3	TRBJ2-3
TGTGCCATCAGCGGGACTGGACAGGGAGGAGATACGCAGTATTTT	CAISGTGQGGDTQYF	.	TRBD1	TRBV10-3	TRBJ2-3
TGTGCCTGGAGGTTGGCTAGGTACCAAGAGACCCAGTACTTC	CAWRLARYQETQYF	.	.	TRBV30	TRBJ2-5
TGTGCCAGTAGTATTCCCCAGGTTGGCGGCTACACCTTC	CASSIPQVGGYTF	.	.	TRBV19	TRBJ1-2
TGTGCCTGGAGTGTGGCAGGCACAGATACGCAGTATTTT	CAWSVAGTDTQYF	.	.	TRBV30	TRBJ2-3
TGTGCCAGCAGTTACTATTGGGGTCGGGGAAACACTGAAGCTTTCTTT	CASSYYWGRGNTEAFF	.	.	TRBV6-5	TRBJ1-1
TGTGCCAGCTCACCAGTGACAGGGGGCGAAAGAGGCTACACCTTC	CASSPVTGGERGYTF	.	TRBD1	TRBV18	TRBJ1-2
TGTGCCAGCAGTGACCCTGCGAGACAGCCGACCTCGAACACTGAAGCTTTCTTT	CASSDPARQPTSNTEAFF	.	.	TRBV2	TRBJ1-1
TGTGCCAGCAGCTCAACCACTAGCGGGCCCTACGAGCAGTACTTC	CASSSTTSGPYEQYF	.	TRBD2	TRBV7-9	TRBJ2-7
TGTGCCAGCTCACCAAGCGGGAGGACGAACACCGGGGAGCTGTTTTTT	CASSPSGRTNTGELFF	.	TRBD2	TRBV18	TRBJ2-2
TGTGCCTGGGGGATTGGGATTAAGCGGGGATATCCATACAATGAGCAGTTCTTC	CAWGIGIKRGYPYNEQFF	few	TRBD2	TRBV30	TRBJ2-1
TGTGCCAGCAGCGCGGGACAGAGCACCACTGGGGCCAACGTCCTGACTTTC	CASSAGQSTTGANVLTF	.	.	TRBV7-7	TRBJ2-6
TGCGCCAGCAGCGAAACCGGGACACCTGATGAAAAACTGTTTTTT	CASSETGTPDEKLFF	.	.	TRBV5-1	TRBJ1-4
TGTGCCAGCAGTTTCGGACTAGCGGGAGCTGAGCAGTTCTTC	CASSFGLAGAEQFF	.	TRBD2	TRBV6-2/TRBV6-3	TRBJ2-1
TGTGCCAGCAGCCGAGGGTTAGCGCCCCACGAGCAGTACTTC	CASSRGLAPHEQYF	once	.	TRBV3-1/TRBV3-2	TRBJ2-7
TGTGCCAGCAGTTTCCCGACAGGGGGCGAGCAGTACTTC	CASSFPTGGEQYF	.	TRBD1	TRBV12-3/TRBV12-4	TRBJ2-7
TGTGCCAGCAGCCCCCGGACAGGGCTAAGCTCCTACAATGAGCAGTTCTTC	CASSPRTGLSSYNEQFF	.	TRBD1	TRBV11-2	TRBJ2-1
TGTGCCACCAGTGATTTGGGGAGACAGGGCGCGAACACCGGGGAGCTGTTTTTT	CATSDLGRQGANTGELFF	many	TRBD1	TRBV24-1	TRBJ2-2
TGTGCCAGTAGATCAGATCCCGCGGGGTCCTACGAGCAGTACTTC	CASRSDPAGSYEQYF	.	.	TRBV19	TRBJ2-7
TGTGCCAGCAGCGTACAGGGCGGACATAATTCACCCCTCCACTTT	CASSVQGGHNSPLHF	.	.	TRBV9	TRBJ1-6
TGTGCCAGCAGCCAAGAAACTAGCTGGCAAGAGACCCAGTACTTC	CASSQETSWQETQYF	few	.	TRBV4-2	TRBJ2-5
TGTGCCAGCAGTCTCCACGGACAGGGTGGGGGCTATAATTCACCCCTCCACTTT	CASSLHGQGGGYNSPLHF	.	TRBD1	TRBV27	TRBJ1-6